This T cell receptor beta chain was identified during a study of blood T cell repertoires in COVID-19 (dated by TCRdb to the early 2020s). Regarding the research as a whole: The collaborator samples originated in the United States, Italy and Spain and spanned the acute and convalescent phases of COVID-19. The samples were drawn from the first 160 participants of the ongoing ImmuneRACE study and from over 950 subjects provided by 6 global collaborators. The repertoires were released in a freely available public database meant as a resource for research on the immune response to SARS-CoV-2. The dataset comprised deeply sampled blood TCRbeta repertoires from subjects exposed to, actively infected with, or recovered from COVID-19. Where available, HLA class I and class II types were obtained from metadata supplied by the sample provider rather than from assay-based typing. The sample metadata nearly always contained a de-identified subject ID, COVID-19 status, age in years and sex. The prospective study material was composed of cDNA or gDNA derived from T cells, B-cell-depleted T cells, or PBMCs. What the authors observed across the whole study: The quantity of clinical and demographic metadata differed by source and by participant and was supplied without curation.

Comment on this clone: Which antigen it targets is not known. Per-nucleotide qualities are absent, and no much larger clonotype sits a single base away.

Whole blood was collected in K2EDTA tubes by collaborating institutions according to the institutions' own protocols. For TCRbeta analysis, collaborator samples were shipped as frozen whole blood, as isolated PBMCs, or as DNA extracted from either sample type. TCRbeta CDR3 regions were amplified from genomic DNA using the immunoSEQ Assay, a bias-controlled multiplex PCR. The authors processed their data as follows. Nucleated cell counts per sample were estimated from amplification of reference gene primers within the assay. Sequence reads were collapsed and filtered to measure the absolute abundance of every unique TCRbeta CDR3 rearrangement. For each sample, productive Simpson clonality was calculated as the square root of Simpson's diversity index over productive rearrangements. What TCRdb holds here is the immuneACCESS table cut down to in-frame rearrangements. Part of the clones is not present; checked against another copy, under half of the missing clones reflect an unresolved V gene, and the others are unexplained. V, J and clone size were drawn from that table, and D and trimming were deduced from the DNA. The sample table lists approximately 260,000 clones, 82% of them with a count of one. 12% of the sample lies in the top ten.

V is clipped by 0 bases and J by 3 bases, and the sequence between their germline boundaries is 11 bases long. According to the germline V gene, CDR1 reads SGHRS and CDR2 reads YFSETQ. The CDR3 covers 15 residues, taking in both the cysteine and the phenylalanine. Only the CDR3 DNA is retained, 45 bases long and in frame from the first base. The V and J genes are TRBV5-1 and TRBJ2-3, with a weak D call of TRBD1 (5 bases match). What was sequenced was peripheral blood. The receptor comes from a woman aged 60 to 75 with active or convalescent COVID-19. The nucleotide sequence reads TGCGCCAGCAGCTTGGGGGGCTCCGGGACAGATACGCAGTATTTT. Its amino acids are CASSLGGSGTDTQYF.